The next 8 T cell receptor beta chains were all read from a single sample in a study of OX40 agonist ivuxolimab in advanced cancers. TCRdb keeps only in-frame clones here, not all; method: immunoSEQ multiplex PCR. The sample lists tens of thousands of clones; 85% to 95% were seen once. Sequenced here: CD4+ or CD8+ T cells sorted from blood, sampled in a trial of the OX40 agonist ivuxolimab. These receptors came from an adult with an advanced solid tumor such as melanoma, head and neck, liver or kidney cancer.

V and J are TRBV19 and TRBJ1-5; D remains ambiguous. CDR1 and CDR2 from the germline V gene are LNHDA and SQIVND (reference sequence). The CDR3 spans 15 residues. The ends were cut back, 5 bases at V and 5 bases at J, with 16 bases in the middle. CDR3 sequence: CASSRLTRSDQPQHF. In DNA, the CDR3 is TGTGCCAGTAGTCGCCTCACCAGGAGCGATCAGCCCCAGCATTTT.

The rearrangement uses TRBV5-6 and TRBJ1-1; D is ambiguous. CDR1 SGHDT and CDR2 YYEEEE come from the germline V gene. This CDR3 has 12 amino acids. V was pared by 6 bases and J by 5 bases, with 11 bases between. The CDR3 sequence is CASIRGRTEAFF. Written as DNA, the CDR3 is TGTGCCAGCATCCGTGGGAGGACTGAAGCTTTCTTT. Full variable domain (rest looked up from reference TRBV5-6 and TRBJ1-1): DAGVTQSPTHLIKTRGQQVTLRCSPKSGHDTVSWYQQALGQGPQFIFQYYEEEERQRGNFPDRFSGHQFPNYSSELNVNALLLGDSALYLCASIRGRTEAFFGQGTRLTVV.

The chain employs TRBV2 and TRBJ2-7, with D perhaps matching TRBD1 (8 bases). Trimming shortened V by 10 bases and J by 4 bases, and 14 bases separated the two germline ends. The germline V gene has CDR1 SNHLY and CDR2 FYNNEI. The CDR3 length is 12 residues. Here the CDR3 reads CATAQGGYEQYF. The CDR3 bases are TGTGCCACGGCACAGGGGGGGTACGAGCAGTACTTC.

The V gene is TRBV4-1, the J gene TRBJ2-5; D gene ambiguous. Deletions cut 5 bases from V and 4 bases from J, with 5 bases between. The CDR3 sequence is 11 residues long. Looked up from germline, CDR1 is MGHRA and CDR2 is YSYEKL. CDR3: CASSNGETQYF. The CDR3 coding sequence is TGCGCCAGCAGCAACGGAGAGACCCAGTACTTC.

The CDR3 region is CASSTVLGLYEQYF. The CDR3 DNA follows: TGCGCCAGCAGCACTGTCCTCGGGCTCTACGAGCAGTACTTC. The V call is TRBV5-1, the J call TRBJ2-7; unclear D gene. The germline V gene has CDR1 SGHRS and CDR2 YFSETQ. The CDR3 has 14 residues. V lost 4 bases to trimming and J lost 3 bases, with 14 bases between them.

The chain couples TRBV15 to TRBJ2-5, with D maybe TRBD2 (6 bases). V lost 1 base, J lost 3 bases, and 9 bases lay in between. Germline V lookup: CDR1 LNHNV, CDR2 YYDKDF (reference sequence). The CDR3 totals 14 residues. The CDR3: CATSRGRGKETQYF. The DNA of the CDR3 is TGTGCCACCAGCAGAGGACGGGGGAAAGAGACCCAGTACTTC.

The genes are TRBV9 and TRBJ2-7, with TRBD2 matching 14 bases. This CDR3 spans 14 amino acids. Germline-derived CDR1 and CDR2 are SGDLS and YYNGEE. Germline trimming cut 3 bases from V and 6 bases from J; bases unmatched to any gene: 2. The CDR3 is CASSAGLAGVEQYF. Here the CDR3 DNA reads TGTGCCAGCAGCGCGGGACTAGCGGGAGTCGAGCAGTACTTC.

The chain recombines TRBV6-5 with TRBJ2-1; 7 nucleotides match TRBD2. The CDR3 sequence is 13 residues long. Germline CDR1 MNHEY, CDR2 SVGAGI. Trimming removed 4 bases from V and 9 bases from J; junction bases left unmatched: 6. CDR3 sequence: CASSFSGEGEQFF. Written as DNA, the CDR3 is TGTGCCAGCAGTTTCAGCGGGGAAGGTGAGCAGTTCTTC.